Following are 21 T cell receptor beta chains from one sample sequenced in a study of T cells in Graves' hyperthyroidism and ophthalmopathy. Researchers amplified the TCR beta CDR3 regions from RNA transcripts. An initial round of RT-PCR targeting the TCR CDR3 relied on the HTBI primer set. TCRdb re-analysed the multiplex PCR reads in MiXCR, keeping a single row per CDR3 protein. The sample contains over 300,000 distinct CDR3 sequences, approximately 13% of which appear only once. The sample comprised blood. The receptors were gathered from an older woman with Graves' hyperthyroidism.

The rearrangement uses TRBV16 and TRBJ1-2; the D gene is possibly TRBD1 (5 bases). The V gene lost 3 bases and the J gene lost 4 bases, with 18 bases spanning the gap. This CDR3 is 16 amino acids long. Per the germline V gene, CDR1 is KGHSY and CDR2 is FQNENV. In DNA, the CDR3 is TGTGCCAGCAGCCAGCGGGCCCTGGGGCTCTCCTATGGCTACACCTTC. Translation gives CASSQRALGLSYGYTF.

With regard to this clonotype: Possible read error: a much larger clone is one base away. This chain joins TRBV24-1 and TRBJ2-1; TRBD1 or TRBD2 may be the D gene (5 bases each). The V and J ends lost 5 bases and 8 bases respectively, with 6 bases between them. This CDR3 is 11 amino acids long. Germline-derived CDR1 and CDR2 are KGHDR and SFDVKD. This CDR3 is CATSGGDEQFF. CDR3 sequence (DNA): TGTGCCACCAGTGGAGGGGATGAGCAGTTCTTC.

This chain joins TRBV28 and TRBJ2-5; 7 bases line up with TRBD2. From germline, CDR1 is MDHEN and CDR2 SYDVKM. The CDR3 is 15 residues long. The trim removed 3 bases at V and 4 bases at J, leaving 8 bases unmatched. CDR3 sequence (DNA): TGTGCCAGCAGTTTTTTTGCGGGGGTCGGAGAGACCCAGTACTTC. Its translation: CASSFFAGVGETQYF.

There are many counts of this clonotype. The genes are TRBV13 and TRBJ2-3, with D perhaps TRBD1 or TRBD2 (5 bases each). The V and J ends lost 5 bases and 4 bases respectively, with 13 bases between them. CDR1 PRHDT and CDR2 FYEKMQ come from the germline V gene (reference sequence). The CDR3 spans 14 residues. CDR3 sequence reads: CASSAAGTSDTQYF. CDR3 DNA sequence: TGTGCCAGCAGCGCCGCAGGGACCTCAGATACGCAGTATTTT. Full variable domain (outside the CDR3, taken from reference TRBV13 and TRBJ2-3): AAGVIQSPRHLIKEKRETATLKCYPIPRHDTVYWYQQGPGQDPQFLISFYEKMQSDKGSIPDRFSAQQFSDYHSELNMSSLELGDSALYFCASSAAGTSDTQYFGPGTRLTVL.

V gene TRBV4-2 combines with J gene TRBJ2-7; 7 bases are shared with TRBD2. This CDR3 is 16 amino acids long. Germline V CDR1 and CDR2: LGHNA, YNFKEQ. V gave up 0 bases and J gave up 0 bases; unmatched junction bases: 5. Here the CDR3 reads CASSQDRGGSSYEQYF. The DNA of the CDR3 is TGTGCCAGCAGCCAAGATAGGGGCGGGAGCTCCTACGAGCAGTACTTC.

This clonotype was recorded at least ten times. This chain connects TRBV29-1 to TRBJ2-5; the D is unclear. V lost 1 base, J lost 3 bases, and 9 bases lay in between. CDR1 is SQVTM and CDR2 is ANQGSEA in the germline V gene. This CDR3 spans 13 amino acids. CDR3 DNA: TGCAGCGTTGAAGTTGGTGGCAAAGAGACCCAGTACTTC. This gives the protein CSVEVGGKETQYF.

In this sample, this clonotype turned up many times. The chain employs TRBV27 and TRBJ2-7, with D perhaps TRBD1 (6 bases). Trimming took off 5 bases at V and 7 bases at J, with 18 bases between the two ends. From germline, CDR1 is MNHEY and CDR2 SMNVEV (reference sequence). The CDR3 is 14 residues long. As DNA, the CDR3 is TGTGCCAGCAGTCGAACCCAGGGGTTGGGGGAGCAGTACTTC. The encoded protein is CASSRTQGLGEQYF.

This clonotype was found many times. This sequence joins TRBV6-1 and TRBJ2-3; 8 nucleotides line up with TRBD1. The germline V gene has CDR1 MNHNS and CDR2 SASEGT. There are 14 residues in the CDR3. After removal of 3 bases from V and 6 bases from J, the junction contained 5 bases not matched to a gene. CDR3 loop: CASSDRGLWDTQYF. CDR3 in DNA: TGTGCCAGCAGTGACAGGGGGCTCTGGGATACGCAGTATTTT.

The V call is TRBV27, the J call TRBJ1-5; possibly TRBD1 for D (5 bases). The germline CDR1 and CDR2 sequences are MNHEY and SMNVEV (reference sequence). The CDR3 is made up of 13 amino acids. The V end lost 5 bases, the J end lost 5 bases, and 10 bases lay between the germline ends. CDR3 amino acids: CASSLLRDQPQHF. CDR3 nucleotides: TGTGCCAGCAGTCTCCTCAGGGATCAGCCCCAGCATTTT.

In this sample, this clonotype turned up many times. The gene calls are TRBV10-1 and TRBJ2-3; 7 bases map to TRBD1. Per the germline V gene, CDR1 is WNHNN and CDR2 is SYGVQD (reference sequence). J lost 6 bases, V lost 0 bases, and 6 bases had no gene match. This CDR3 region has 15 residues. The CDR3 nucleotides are TGCGCCAGCAGTGAGTCGTCAACAGGGGTGGATACGCAGTATTTT. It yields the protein CASSESSTGVDTQYF.

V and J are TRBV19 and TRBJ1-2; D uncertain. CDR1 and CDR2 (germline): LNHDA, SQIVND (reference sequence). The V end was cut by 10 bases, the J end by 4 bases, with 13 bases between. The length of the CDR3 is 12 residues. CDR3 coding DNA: TGTGCCATTCGGTCAGTGGGCTATGGCTACACCTTC. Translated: CAIRSVGYGYTF.

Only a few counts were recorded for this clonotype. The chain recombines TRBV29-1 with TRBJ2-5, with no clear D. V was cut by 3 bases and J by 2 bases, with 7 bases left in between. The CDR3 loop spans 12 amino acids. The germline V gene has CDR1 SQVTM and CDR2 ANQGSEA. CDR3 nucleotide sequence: TGCAGCGTTGACCCGGTACAAGAGACCCAGTACTTC. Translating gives CSVDPVQETQYF.

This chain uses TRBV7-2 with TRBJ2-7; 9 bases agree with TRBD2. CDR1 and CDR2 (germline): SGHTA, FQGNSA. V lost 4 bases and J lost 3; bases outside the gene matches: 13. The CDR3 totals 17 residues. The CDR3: CASSSTPLAGYYYEQYF. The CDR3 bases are TGTGCCAGCAGCTCGACTCCTCTAGCGGGGTACTACTACGAGCAGTACTTC.

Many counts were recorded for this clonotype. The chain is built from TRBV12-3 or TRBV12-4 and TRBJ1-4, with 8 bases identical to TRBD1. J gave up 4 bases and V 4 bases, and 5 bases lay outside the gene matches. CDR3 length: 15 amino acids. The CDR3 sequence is CASSSRQGFNEKLFF. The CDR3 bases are TGTGCCAGCAGTTCTAGACAGGGGTTTAATGAAAAACTGTTTTTT.

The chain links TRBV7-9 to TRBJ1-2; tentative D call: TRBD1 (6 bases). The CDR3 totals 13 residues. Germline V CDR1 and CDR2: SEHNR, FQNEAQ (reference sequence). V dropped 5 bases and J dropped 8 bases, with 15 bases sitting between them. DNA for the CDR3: TGTGCCAGCAGCCACAGGGAAGGGTACGGCTACACCTTC. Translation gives CASSHREGYGYTF.

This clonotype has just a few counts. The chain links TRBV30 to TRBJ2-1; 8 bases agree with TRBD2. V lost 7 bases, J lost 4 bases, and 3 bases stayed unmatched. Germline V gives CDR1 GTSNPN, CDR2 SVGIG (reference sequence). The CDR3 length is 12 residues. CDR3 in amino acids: CALTSAYNEQFF. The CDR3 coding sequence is TGTGCCTTGACTAGCGCATACAATGAGCAGTTCTTC.

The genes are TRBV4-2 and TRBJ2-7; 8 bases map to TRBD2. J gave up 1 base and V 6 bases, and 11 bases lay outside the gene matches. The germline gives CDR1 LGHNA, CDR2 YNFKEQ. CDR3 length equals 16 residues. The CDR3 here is CASRRRGGRSSYEQYF. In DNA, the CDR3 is TGTGCCAGCAGGCGACGGGGCGGGAGGAGTTCCTACGAGCAGTACTTC.

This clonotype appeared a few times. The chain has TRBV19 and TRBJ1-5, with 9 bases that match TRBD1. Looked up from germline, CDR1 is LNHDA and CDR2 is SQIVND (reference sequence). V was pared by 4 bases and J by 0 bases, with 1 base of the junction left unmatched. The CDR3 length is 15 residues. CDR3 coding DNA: TGTGCCAGTAGTAGGACAGGGGATAGCAATCAGCCCCAGCATTTT. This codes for CASSRTGDSNQPQHF.

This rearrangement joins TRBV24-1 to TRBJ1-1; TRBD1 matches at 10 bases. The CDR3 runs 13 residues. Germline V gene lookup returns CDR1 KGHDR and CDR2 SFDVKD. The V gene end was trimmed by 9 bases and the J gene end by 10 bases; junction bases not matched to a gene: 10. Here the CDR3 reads CATQGQGEFGAFF. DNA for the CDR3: TGTGCCACCCAAGGACAGGGGGAATTTGGAGCTTTCTTT.

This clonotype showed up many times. CDR3 coding DNA: TGTGCCAGCACCCTGGGGCAGGGGGCAGAGACCCAGTACTTC. Amino acid sequence: CASTLGQGAETQYF. This chain joins TRBV12-3 or TRBV12-4 and TRBJ2-5, with 8 bases lining up with TRBD1. The CDR3 has 14 amino acids. V was clipped by 7 bases and J by 4 bases; unmatched bases: 8.

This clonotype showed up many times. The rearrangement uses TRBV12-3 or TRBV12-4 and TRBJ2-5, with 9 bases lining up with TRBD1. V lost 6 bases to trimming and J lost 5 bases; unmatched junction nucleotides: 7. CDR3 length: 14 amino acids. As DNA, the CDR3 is TGTGCCAGCAGGGATACCGGGACAGGGGAGACCCAGTACTTC. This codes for CASRDTGTGETQYF.